This TCR beta chain was profiled in a study of shared T cell receptors in the human thymus. Profiled with immunoSEQ multiplex PCR; TCRdb holds only in-frame clones, not every one. The sample shows about 710,000 clones, about 90% of them seen only once. The J segment lost 8 bases and the V segment lost 0 bases, leaving 6 bases of the junction unmatched. This CDR3 has 15 amino acids. Germline-derived CDR1 and CDR2 are SGDLS and YYNGEE. This clone has a handful of counts. This same sample was also taken into another study, of human thymus T cells. That source reports: Corrective heart surgery yielded the resections from which the thymus tissue came. Across thymic and blood repertoires, the usage of V and J genes appeared to be biased. Related reports documented highly overlapping thymic repertoires among unrelated individuals.

Source material: thymocytes. The gene calls are TRBV9 and TRBJ2-2; 8 nucleotides line up with TRBD1. This TCR was recovered from a boy younger than two with a congenital heart defect. The CDR3 nucleotides read TGTGCCAGCAGCGTAGGGACAGGGTGGGCTGGGGAGCTGTTTTTT. It specifies CASSVGTGWAGELFF.